Below are 12 T cell receptor beta chains sequenced from a single sample in a study of T cells in Graves' hyperthyroidism and ophthalmopathy. RNA transcripts were the template for amplifying TCR beta CDR3 regions. When the TCR CDR3 underwent first-round RT-PCR, the HTBI primer set was used. MiXCR, run by TCRdb on the multiplex PCR reads, gives a single entry per CDR3 protein. The sample has under 350,000 distinct CDR3 sequences; about 20% are singletons. The source material was blood. The origin of the receptors is a woman in her fifties or sixties with Graves' hyperthyroidism.

In DNA form, the CDR3 reads TGTGCCATCACCGGCAGTTCCGACGAGCAGTACTTC. As protein: CAITGSSDEQYF. V gene TRBV28 combines with J gene TRBJ2-7; no definite D call. The CDR3 covers 12 residues. V dropped 10 bases and J dropped 5 bases, with 15 bases sitting between them. CDR1 and CDR2 from the germline V gene are MDHEN and SYDVKM.

Turning to this clonotype: At one end, the junction sequence differs from germline, possibly due to a read error. The chain carries TRBV7-7 and TRBJ2-5; perhaps TRBD2 as D (5 bases). CDR3 size: 16 residues. CDR1 and CDR2 from the germline V gene are SSHAT and FNYEAQ (reference sequence). For the CDR3, the DNA is TGTGCTAGCAGCTTAGGAGGCGGGTCCTCGCAAGAGACCCAGTACTTC. As protein: CASSLGGGSSQETQYF.

This clonotype has a count of ten or more. This chain uses TRBV20-1 with TRBJ2-7, with D perhaps matching TRBD2 (5 bases). The CDR3 has 12 amino acids. Germline CDR1 is DFQATT and CDR2 is SNEGSKA (reference sequence). The V end lost 4 bases, the J end lost 6 bases, and 13 bases lay between the germline ends. The CDR3 region is CSAIEGKPEQYF. CDR3 DNA sequence: TGCAGTGCTATCGAGGGTAAACCCGAGCAGTACTTC.

This clonotype was detected ten times or more. The CDR3 coding sequence is TGTGCCAGCAGTCCCGGGGGTAGCGGGAGGGCCTACAATGAGCAGTTCTTC. Its protein product is CASSPGGSGRAYNEQFF. The chain has TRBV27 and TRBJ2-1; TRBD2 aligns across 11 bases. Trimming removed 5 bases from V and 2 bases from J; junction bases left unmatched: 8. CDR1 is MNHEY, CDR2 SMNVEV, per germline (reference sequence). CDR3 length equals 17 residues.

This clonotype was observed many times. The rearrangement links TRBV12-3 or TRBV12-4 to TRBJ1-5; D call uncertain. The CDR3 has 14 amino acids. V gave up 3 bases and J gave up 1 base, with 7 bases separating them. CDR3 amino acids: CASSFGLSNQPQHF. The CDR3 DNA reads as TGTGCCAGCAGTTTTGGGCTGAGCAATCAGCCCCAGCATTTT.

This rearrangement joins TRBV7-9 to TRBJ1-6, with a possible D match to TRBD1 (6 bases). V was clipped by 3 bases and J by 9 bases, with 12 bases between them. Germline CDR1 is SEHNR and CDR2 is FQNEAQ (reference sequence). CDR3 length: 14 amino acids. CDR3 region: CASSFGTRGSPLHF. The DNA for the CDR3 is TGTGCCAGCAGCTTCGGGACCAGGGGTTCACCCCTCCACTTT.

This clonotype was recorded at least ten times. The rearrangement links TRBV2 to TRBJ1-4; possible D gene TRBD1, 6 bases. The CDR3 is 16 residues long. CDR1 is SNHLY, CDR2 FYNNEI, per germline. The V gene lost 0 bases and the J gene lost 8 bases, with 16 bases spanning the gap. CDR3 nucleotides: TGTGCCAGCAGTGAAGCGCGGGCAGGGGAGTGGGAAAAACTGTTTTTT. It codes for CASSEARAGEWEKLFF.

This clonotype appeared many times. A clone one base away is much larger, so this may be a read error. V gene TRBV28 combines with J gene TRBJ2-3; 10 positions match TRBD2. The germline CDR1 and CDR2 sequences are MDHEN and SYDVKM. Trimming cost V 8 bases and J 0 bases; bases outside gene matches: 2. The CDR3 extends over 14 amino acids. CDR3 in DNA: TGTGCCAGCGGACTAGCGGATAGCACAGATACGCAGTATTTT. It is translated as CASGLADSTDTQYF.

The V and J genes are TRBV28 and TRBJ2-3; the match to TRBD2 covers 7 bases. CDR1 is MDHEN, CDR2 SYDVKM, per germline. V lost 5 bases and J lost 5; bases outside the gene matches: 4. CDR3 length: 13 amino acids. CDR3 residues: CASSGGGRDTQYF. The DNA of the CDR3 is TGTGCCAGCAGTGGGGGGGGACGAGATACGCAGTATTTT.

This clonotype has only a few counts. The rearrangement uses TRBV28 and TRBJ2-1; 9 bases align to TRBD1. J lost 4 bases, V lost 6 bases, and 7 bases had no gene match. The germline V gene encodes CDR1 MDHEN and CDR2 SYDVKM. CDR3 length: 15 residues. The CDR3 protein is CASSLPGQGYNEQFF. Written as DNA, the CDR3 is TGTGCCAGCAGCCTACCGGGACAGGGTTACAATGAGCAGTTCTTC. Based on the CDR3 plus reference TRBV28 and TRBJ2-1, the full variable domain is DVKVTQSSRYLVKRTGEKVFLECVQDMDHENMFWYRQDPGLGLRLIYFSYDVKMKEKGDIPEGYSVSREKKERFSLILESASTNQTSMYLCASSLPGQGYNEQFFGPGTRLTVL.

In this sample, this clonotype turned up many times. This chain links TRBV3-1 with TRBJ2-3, with a tentative D call TRBD2 (5 bases). There are 13 residues in the CDR3. From germline, CDR1 is LGHDT and CDR2 YNNKEL (reference sequence). V lost 4 bases and J 4 bases, leaving 9 bases between the germline ends. CDR3 in DNA: TGTGCCAGCAGCCGGTTCGGGGCAGATACGCAGTATTTT. Translated: CASSRFGADTQYF.

The sample holds many counts of this clonotype. V gene TRBV6-1 combines with J gene TRBJ1-1, with unresolved D. The CDR3 totals 14 residues. Germline V gives CDR1 MNHNS, CDR2 SASEGT. V lost 0 bases and J 6 bases, leaving 11 bases between the germline ends. CDR3 in DNA: TGTGCCAGCAGTGAAGCGGTCTATTCAGCTGAAGCTTTCTTT. This encodes CASSEAVYSAEAFF.